The clone carrying this TCR beta chain was observed a single time. The data were taken from a study of cytotoxic CD8 clonotypes in ibrutinib-treated CLL. The V gene's germline CDR1 is SNHLY and CDR2 FYNNEI. The germline V and J ends were trimmed by 4 bases and 1 base, with 17 bases remaining between them. There are 17 residues in the CDR3. Data came from immunoSEQ multiplex PCR; TCRdb stores just in-frame clones and leaves some out. The sample has a few hundred thousand clones, 60% to 75% seen once; the top ten hold about 16%. Specimen: PBMCs, collected after 24 months of ibrutinib treatment. This TCR came from a human donor with chronic lymphocytic leukemia. The rearrangement uses TRBV2 and TRBJ1-5; D is unresolved. The CDR3 nucleotides are TGTGCCAGCAGTGCCTCTCGAGGGAGGTTAAGCAATCAGCCCCAGCATTTT. This gives the protein CASSASRGRLSNQPQHF.